Listed below are T cell receptor beta chains from one sample, sequenced in a study of cytomegalovirus exposure and HLA in healthy donors. Data came from immunoSEQ multiplex PCR; TCRdb stores just in-frame clones and leaves some out. This table holds tens of thousands of clones, around 59% found once. The specimen sequenced was PBMCs. The receptors come from a human donor in good health. CDR3s include the opening cysteine and the closing phenylalanine or tryptophan. The D gene is left open where the match is weak. A row's size may be missing; if present it is once, few, many or a size class.

D	V	size	J	DNA	CDR3
NA	TRBV5-6	NA	TRBJ2-7	TGTGCCAGCAGCCTGGTACAGGGAACCGAGCAGTACTTC	CASSLVQGTEQYF
TRBD1	TRBV12-5	NA	TRBJ2-7	TGTGCTAGTGGTTTACGGCGACAGGGGGCCGGAGAGCAGTACTTC	CASGLRRQGAGEQYF
NA	TRBV9	NA	TRBJ2-1	TGTGCCAGCAGGCCATTAAGCTACTACAATGAGCAGTTCTTC	CASRPLSYYNEQFF
NA	TRBV25-1	NA	TRBJ2-5	TGTGCCAGCAGTGAACAAGGACAGACGCAAGAGACCCAGTACTTC	CASSEQGQTQETQYF
TRBD1	TRBV11-2	NA	TRBJ2-1	TGTGCCAGCAGCTACCGGGACAGGCCCTACAATGAGCAGTTCTTC	CASSYRDRPYNEQFF
NA	TRBV7-2	NA	TRBJ1-4	TGTGCCAGCAGCTTACAGGGTGGTGGTACTAATGAAAAACTGTTTTTT	CASSLQGGGTNEKLFF
TRBD2	TRBV27	few	TRBJ2-2	TGTGCCAGCAGTTCTAATCTAGCGGGGGCCTTCACCGGGGAGCTGTTTTTT	CASSSNLAGAFTGELFF
NA	TRBV4-2	NA	TRBJ1-2	TGTGCCAGCAGCTCCCTCTTAGAGGGTAGGTATGGCTACACCTTC	CASSSLLEGRYGYTF
NA	TRBV15	NA	TRBJ2-7	TGTGCCACCAGCAGAGACAGGACCTACGAGCAGTACTTC	CATSRDRTYEQYF
NA	TRBV7-6	NA	TRBJ2-3	TGTGCCAGCAGCTTAAGCCCCTCAGATACGCAGTATTTT	CASSLSPSDTQYF
NA	TRBV4-2	NA	TRBJ1-2	TGTGCCAGCAGCCAAGTAGCGGCCGCTAACTATGGCTACACCTTC	CASSQVAAANYGYTF
TRBD1	TRBV5-5	NA	TRBJ2-2	TGTGCCAGCAGCTTGGGTTGGACAGGGGGCAACGGCGGGGAGCTGTTTTTT	CASSLGWTGGNGGELFF
TRBD1	TRBV19	NA	TRBJ1-1	TGTGCCAGTAGTAAAAACAGGGGCCCTTTGCTCGGAAACACTGAAGCTTTCTTT	CASSKNRGPLLGNTEAFF
NA	TRBV4-3	NA	TRBJ1-2	TGCGCCAGCAGCCACCTAGGGGTGAAGGATAACTATGGCTACACCTTC	CASSHLGVKDNYGYTF
TRBD2	TRBV4-3	few	TRBJ2-3	TGCGCCAGCAGCCAAGAGCCGTATCTAGCGGTTATAGATACGCAGTATTTT	CASSQEPYLAVIDTQYF
NA	TRBV11-3	NA	TRBJ2-7	TGTGCCAGCAGCCCGCGGGTCTTCTCCTACGAGCAGTACTTC	CASSPRVFSYEQYF
TRBD1	TRBV6-6	NA	TRBJ1-1	TGTGCCAGCAGAAACAGGGGGAACACTGAAGCTTTCTTT	CASRNRGNTEAFF
TRBD1	TRBV28	few	TRBJ2-7	TGTGCCAGCAACCCGGGACAGTCCTACGAGCAGTACTTC	CASNPGQSYEQYF
TRBD1	TRBV10-3	NA	TRBJ1-1	TGTGCCATCCGACAGGGGATGAACACTGAAGCTTTCTTT	CAIRQGMNTEAFF
NA	TRBV10-3	NA	TRBJ2-7	TGTGCCATCAGTGATCAGAAATTGTACTTC	CAISDQKLYF
NA	TRBV18	NA	TRBJ1-6	TGTGCCAGCTCACAAAAGGAGGATTCACCCCTCCACTTT	CASSQKEDSPLHF
TRBD1	TRBV19	few	TRBJ1-1	TGTGCCAGTAGTATAAGCAGACAGGGGAACACTGAAGCTTTCTTT	CASSISRQGNTEAFF
TRBD2	TRBV11-2	NA	TRBJ2-7	TGTGCCAGCAGCTTAGAATCTGGGCCGGGACTAGCGGGGGAAACCTACGAGCAGTACTTC	CASSLESGPGLAGETYEQYF
NA	TRBV6-6	few	TRBJ1-1	TGTGCCAGCAGTTACGGGGGGGTTAGCACTGAAGCTTTCTTT	CASSYGGVSTEAFF
TRBD1	TRBV28	NA	TRBJ1-1	TGTGCCAGCAGTTTGCCAGGACAGGGGAACACTGAAGCTTTCTTT	CASSLPGQGNTEAFF
TRBD1	TRBV5-5	NA	TRBJ1-1	TGTGCCAGCAGCTTGGCCGACAGGGGGACGTTTGAAGCTTTCTTT	CASSLADRGTFEAFF
TRBD1	TRBV27	few	TRBJ1-1	TGTGCCAGCAGTTTATTATTTGGGACAGGGTGGACTGAAGCTTTCTTT	CASSLLFGTGWTEAFF
TRBD1	TRBV5-1	few	TRBJ2-5	TGCGCCAGCAGCTTGGGACAGGGGATCGGAGAGACCCAGTACTTC	CASSLGQGIGETQYF
NA	TRBV29-1	NA	TRBJ2-7	TGCAGCGTACTCAGGGAGGTCACCTACGAGCAGTACTTC	CSVLREVTYEQYF
NA	TRBV10-3	NA	TRBJ2-7	TGTGCCATCAGTGAGGGGCAGCCAGTTGAGCAGTACTTC	CAISEGQPVEQYF
TRBD1	TRBV7-8	NA	TRBJ2-7	TGTGCCAGCAAGGGGGGGACAGGGATAAACGAGCAGTACTTC	CASKGGTGINEQYF
TRBD1	TRBV7-9	NA	TRBJ1-1	TGTGCCAGCAGCTGGGGACAGGTGAACACTGAAGCTTTCTTT	CASSWGQVNTEAFF
NA	TRBV9	few	TRBJ1-1	TGTGCCAGCAGCGTAGAGGAGGGGACTGAAGCTTTCTTT	CASSVEEGTEAFF
NA	TRBV30	NA	TRBJ1-2	TGTGCCTGGATGCCGGGACAAAACTATGGCTACACCTTC	CAWMPGQNYGYTF
TRBD1	TRBV6-6	NA	TRBJ2-2	TGTGCCAGCAGACGGGACAGAATGACCGGGGAGCTGTTTTTT	CASRRDRMTGELFF
TRBD2	TRBV10-3	NA	TRBJ2-1	TGTGCCATCACCGGGACTAGCGGGGGGGCCGAGCAGTTCTTC	CAITGTSGGAEQFF
TRBD2	TRBV5-1	NA	TRBJ2-5	TGCGCCAGCAGCCCCTTTTCGGGGGGCCAAGAGACCCAGTACTTC	CASSPFSGGQETQYF
TRBD2	TRBV14	NA	TRBJ2-1	TGTGCCAGCAGCGCCACTAGCGGGGCTTACAATGAGCAGTTCTTC	CASSATSGAYNEQFF
NA	TRBV5-1	NA	TRBJ2-2	TGCGCCAGCAGCTTGATAAGCGTCGGCACCGGGGAGCTGTTTTTT	CASSLISVGTGELFF
TRBD1	TRBV5-1	NA	TRBJ2-2	TGCGCCAGCAGCCAAGGGACAGGGGGCACCGGGGAGCTGTTTTTT	CASSQGTGGTGELFF
TRBD2	TRBV20-1	NA	TRBJ2-5	TGCAGTGCTGGGGAGGGGACCCAGTACTTC	CSAGEGTQYF
NA	TRBV6-5	NA	TRBJ1-6	TGTGCCAGCAGTTACGAGAATTCACCCCTCCACTTT	CASSYENSPLHF
TRBD1	TRBV27	once	TRBJ2-7	TGTGCCAGCAGTTTATCCACGGGACAGGCCTCCTACGAGCAGTACTTC	CASSLSTGQASYEQYF
NA	TRBV18	NA	TRBJ2-2	TGTGCCAGCTCACAGGGAGCCGGGGAGCTGTTTTTT	CASSQGAGELFF
NA	TRBV7-2	NA	TRBJ1-2	TGTGCCAGCAGCTATGGACAGCGCTATGGCTACACCTTC	CASSYGQRYGYTF
TRBD1	TRBV7-2	NA	TRBJ1-4	TGTGCCAGCAGCCCAGACAGGGGCCGTAATGAAAAACTGTTTTTT	CASSPDRGRNEKLFF
TRBD1	TRBV5-1	NA	TRBJ1-1	TGCGCCAGCAGCGCGGGGGACAGGGGGCAGAACACTGAAGCTTTCTTT	CASSAGDRGQNTEAFF
NA	TRBV18	NA	TRBJ2-5	TGTGCCAGCTCACCATTTACGAGTCGAGAGACCCAGTACTTC	CASSPFTSRETQYF
NA	TRBV9	NA	TRBJ1-2	TGTGCCAGCAGCGTATTCTCAGGGCAGAATGGCTACACCTTC	CASSVFSGQNGYTF
NA	TRBV1	NA	TRBJ2-7	TGCACCAGCAGCCAAGCTGTAACAGGGGGTTCACTTCGGCAGTACTTC	CTSSQAVTGGSLRQYF
NA	TRBV9	NA	TRBJ2-1	TGTGCCAGCAGCGTAAACTGGGGGCGGGAGTCTGAGCAGTTCTTC	CASSVNWGRESEQFF
NA	TRBV5-6	NA	TRBJ1-1	TGTGCCAGCAGCGCGGGTCTGCTAAACACTGAAGCTTCCTTT	CASSAGLLNTEASF
NA	TRBV10-3	few	TRBJ1-2	TGTGCCATCAGTACTACGGGACAAGACGGCTACACCTTC	CAISTTGQDGYTF
NA	TRBV5-4	NA	TRBJ2-2	TGTGCCAGCAGCTTCAGGGTGAACACCGGGGAGCTGTTTTTT	CASSFRVNTGELFF
NA	TRBV10-3	NA	TRBJ1-2	TGTGCCATCAGTCCTGCGGGGGCGGGCTATGGCTACACCTTC	CAISPAGAGYGYTF
NA	TRBV11-2	NA	TRBJ2-7	TGTGCCAGCAGCTTAGACGGACAGCCCCCCTACGAGCAGCACTTC	CASSLDGQPPYEQHF
TRBD1	TRBV7-8	NA	TRBJ1-2	TGTGCCAGCAGCGCTGGGACAGGGGCAACTTTATATGGCTACACCTTC	CASSAGTGATLYGYTF
NA	TRBV2	NA	TRBJ1-5	TGTGCCAGCATGGGGGGAGATTTTAATCAGCCCCAGCATTTT	CASMGGDFNQPQHF
TRBD1	TRBV19	once	TRBJ2-1	TGTGCCAGTAGTATCCGGCCGACACAGGGGTCCAATGAGCAGTTCTTC	CASSIRPTQGSNEQFF